Sequencing of this TCR beta chain was carried out in a study of cytomegalovirus exposure and HLA in healthy donors. Study context: Genetic ancestry analysis placed about 80% of the 300 to 500 donors that were genotyped in the Caucasian-associated cluster.

Notes on the study in general: With further analysis later on, most CMV-associated TCR beta chains appeared HLA-restricted. Cytomegalovirus-associated TCR beta chains were listed, numbering some 170.

A word on this clone: No antigen is known for it.

With 60 Vbeta and 13 Jbeta primers, the PCR was carried out. Libraries were prepared by immunoSEQ multiplex PCR; TCRdb keeps only in-frame clonotypes and omits some of them. The data contain hundreds of thousands of clones, around 89% of them singletons. The V end was cut by 4 bases, the J end by 4 bases, with 13 bases between. Germline CDR1 and CDR2: WSHSY and SAAADI. The CDR3 loop spans 15 amino acids. The sequenced material came from PBMCs. The TCR was taken from a woman aged 18 to 35 in good health and CMV-seronegative. The rearrangement links TRBV10-2 to TRBJ1-4, with a possible D match to TRBD1 (6 bases). The CDR3 is CASSANRVFNEKLFF. CDR3 coding DNA: TGCGCCAGCAGTGCCAACAGGGTCTTTAATGAAAAACTGTTTTTT.